Below, one TCR beta chain is given with its context. Antigen: not known. The sample belongs to a study of T cell responses to AZD1222 COVID-19 vaccine. Findings and caveats of the study: Donors skewed white British and female; clonal diversity was possibly underestimated. Repertoire collection took place solely once the T cell response had peaked.

Only in-frame clones appear in the TCRdb table, and some are missing; sequencing was by immunoSEQ multiplex PCR. The sample carries around 120,000 clones, more than 70% recorded once. The CDR3 extends over 15 amino acids. The trim removed 4 bases at V and 0 bases at J, leaving 4 bases unmatched. The germline V gene encodes CDR1 SEHNR and CDR2 FQNEAQ (reference sequence). This TCR was recovered from an adult who received the AZD1222 COVID-19 vaccine. This material consisted of peripheral blood, taken 28 days after the second AZD1222 dose. This rearrangement joins TRBV7-9 to TRBJ2-5, with TRBD1 matching over 8 bases. The CDR3 coding sequence is TGTGCCAGCAGCTCGGGGACAGGTTACCAAGAGACCCAGTACTTC. Translating gives CASSSGTGYQETQYF.